A selection of T cell receptor beta chains follows, all from one sample in a study of shared clonotypes between healthy human individuals. TCRdb's copy holds only in-frame clones and misses some; the assay was immunoSEQ multiplex PCR. The repertoire holds 1,500,000 or so clones, with 98% to 99% as singletons. Sequenced material: naive CD4+ T cells sorted from blood. Receptors were obtained from a man aged 25 to 40 in good health. Both conserved end residues are part of each CDR3. D genes are given only for firm matches. Size is omitted from some rows. Given values are once, few, many or a class for expanded clones.

>once|TRBV28|TRBD2|TRBJ2-3
CASRGRLAGATDTQYF
TGTGCCAGCAGGGGAAGACTAGCGGGAGCGACAGATACGCAGTATTTT
>-|TRBV5-1|TRBD2|TRBJ2-1
CASSRTSGAYNEQFF
TGCGCCAGCAGTCGGACTAGCGGGGCCTACAATGAGCAGTTCTTC
>once|TRBV10-3|TRBD1|TRBJ1-5
CAISEEADRDNQPQHF
TGTGCCATCAGCGAAGAAGCGGACAGGGACAATCAGCCCCAGCATTTT
>-|TRBV28|-|TRBJ1-2
CASSSVGWDYGYTF
TGTGCCAGCAGTTCCGTAGGTTGGGACTATGGCTACACCTTC
>-|TRBV5-1|-|TRBJ2-1
CASSLAPPNNEQFF
TGCGCCAGCAGCTTGGCGCCTCCAAACAATGAGCAGTTCTTC
>-|TRBV6-4|TRBD2|TRBJ2-5
CASRPSGETETQYF
TGTGCCAGCAGACCTAGCGGGGAGACAGAGACCCAGTACTTC
>-|TRBV19|-|TRBJ2-6
CASSIHKGAGRGANVLTF
TGTGCCAGTAGTATTCACAAAGGGGCAGGGCGTGGGGCCAACGTCCTGACTTTC
>once|TRBV15|TRBD2|TRBJ2-7
CATSVGGGRYEQYF
TGTGCCACCAGCGTGGGGGGCGGGAGGTACGAGCAGTACTTC
>-|TRBV7-3|-|TRBJ1-1
CASSLNQGRDTEAFF
TGTGCCAGCAGCTTAAATCAGGGACGAGACACTGAAGCTTTCTTT
>-|TRBV7-6|TRBD2|TRBJ2-3
CASGLAGPDTQYF
TGTGCCAGCGGACTAGCGGGACCAGATACGCAGTATTTT
>-|TRBV28|TRBD1|TRBJ1-1
CASSLGTGGVTEAFF
TGTGCCAGCAGTTTAGGGACAGGGGGCGTCACTGAAGCTTTCTTT
>-|TRBV19|TRBD2|TRBJ2-1
CASRTSGRGDWQFF
TGTGCCAGTAGGACTAGCGGGAGAGGGGATTGGCAGTTCTTC
>-|TRBV7-7|TRBD2|TRBJ2-1
CASTHPEREGRHNEQFF
TGTGCTAGCACCCACCCTGAGCGGGAGGGCCGTCACAATGAGCAGTTCTTC
>-|TRBV18|-|TRBJ2-3
CASSPGGPSTDTQYF
TGTGCCAGCTCACCAGGGGGGCCGAGCACAGATACGCAGTATTTT
>-|TRBV7-6|TRBD2|TRBJ2-7
CASSLGGTSGLYEQYF
TGTGCCAGCAGCTTAGGCGGGACTAGCGGCCTCTACGAGCAGTACTTC
>-|TRBV27|-|TRBJ2-1
CASSLSWVRIEQFF
TGTGCCAGCAGTTTATCGTGGGTGCGAATTGAGCAGTTCTTC
>-|TRBV5-1|-|TRBJ2-1
CASSLLRGAESYNEQFF
TGCGCCAGCAGCTTGTTGCGCGGGGCCGAGTCCTACAATGAGCAGTTCTTC
>-|TRBV10-1|TRBD2|TRBJ2-5
CASSESSGLAGGETQYF
TGCGCCAGCAGTGAGTCCAGCGGGCTAGCGGGAGGAGAGACCCAGTACTTC
>-|TRBV2|TRBD1|TRBJ2-7
CASSDVSPPGTGYEEQYF
TGTGCCAGCAGTGATGTTAGCCCCCCGGGGACAGGGTATGAAGAGCAGTACTTC
>once|TRBV5-1|-|TRBJ1-3
CASSLLPMELSGNTIYF
TGCGCCAGCAGCCTCCTCCCGATGGAGCTCTCTGGAAACACCATATATTTT
>-|TRBV13|TRBD1|TRBJ2-1
CASSPGTGGFDEQFF
TGTGCCAGCAGTCCCGGGACAGGGGGCTTTGATGAGCAGTTCTTC
>once|TRBV7-6|-|TRBJ2-5
CASSPGRGRGGGETQYF
TGTGCCAGCAGCCCCGGACGGGGCAGGGGCGGAGGGGAGACCCAGTACTTC
>once|TRBV2|-|TRBJ1-5
CASSVTGLAGNQPQHF
TGTGCCAGCAGTGTTACAGGCCTAGCCGGCAATCAGCCCCAGCATTTT
>-|TRBV12-5|TRBD2|TRBJ2-2
CASGHAKLAANTGELFF
TGTGCTAGTGGACACGCCAAACTAGCGGCGAACACCGGGGAGCTGTTTTTT
>-|TRBV10-2|TRBD2|TRBJ2-1
CASSPGLAGVIEQFF
TGCGCCAGCAGTCCGGGACTAGCGGGAGTTATTGAGCAGTTCTTC
>-|TRBV10-3|-|TRBJ1-1
CAISDSSGSAFF
TGTGCCATCAGCGACAGCTCCGGGTCGGCTTTCTTT
>-|TRBV7-2|-|TRBJ1-2
CASSPNRRDGYTF
TGTGCCAGCAGCCCGAACAGGAGAGATGGCTACACCTTC
>-|TRBV5-1|-|TRBJ1-1
CASSRQGNTEAFF
TGCGCCAGCAGCCGTCAGGGTAACACTGAAGCTTTCTTT
>-|TRBV5-1|TRBD2|TRBJ2-7
CASSPGLAGDYEQYF
TGCGCCAGCAGCCCGGGACTAGCGGGAGACTACGAGCAGTACTTC
>-|TRBV27|TRBD1|TRBJ2-6
CASSTRQGPGANVLTF
TGTGCCAGCAGTACCCGACAGGGTCCAGGGGCCAACGTCCTGACTTTC
>-|TRBV10-3|-|TRBJ1-1
CAVKETRDSGAEAFF
TGTGCCGTCAAAGAGACACGGGACTCAGGCGCTGAAGCTTTCTTT
>-|TRBV29-1|-|TRBJ2-1
CSGAGALEQFF
TGCAGCGGAGCCGGAGCTTTAGAGCAGTTCTTC
>-|TRBV5-4|TRBD1|TRBJ1-2
CASSFLRQGPINYGYTF
TGTGCCAGCAGCTTTTTGAGACAGGGTCCTATTAACTATGGCTACACCTTC
>-|TRBV5-1|TRBD2|TRBJ2-1
CASSRLAGDPYNEQFF
TGCGCCAGCAGCAGACTAGCGGGGGATCCTTACAATGAGCAGTTCTTC
>-|TRBV25-1|-|TRBJ1-2
CASRNSRQEHYGYTF
TGTGCCAGCAGAAATTCTCGACAGGAGCACTATGGCTACACCTTC
>-|TRBV5-4|-|TRBJ2-7
CASSQQGSYEQYF
TGTGCCAGCAGCCAGCAGGGATCCTACGAGCAGTACTTC
>-|TRBV5-1|-|TRBJ2-3
CASSSKQAADTQYF
TGCGCCAGCAGCTCTAAGCAAGCGGCAGATACGCAGTATTTT
>-|TRBV18|-|TRBJ1-4
CASSPLSGTTSEKLFF
TGTGCCAGCTCACCGCTTAGCGGGACCACTAGTGAAAAACTGTTTTTT
>-|TRBV28|-|TRBJ2-4
CASSPQTVAKNIQYF
TGTGCCAGCAGTCCACAGACAGTAGCCAAAAACATTCAGTACTTC
>-|TRBV7-9|-|TRBJ2-7
CASSPSPSYEQYF
TGTGCCAGCAGCCCGTCGCCTTCCTACGAGCAGTACTTC
>-|TRBV29-1|-|TRBJ1-4
CSVAQGDEKLFF
TGCAGCGTTGCACAGGGCGATGAAAAACTGTTTTTT
>-|TRBV2|-|TRBJ1-2
CASRLSAYGYTF
TGTGCCAGCCGCCTATCCGCCTATGGCTACACCTTC
>-|TRBV4-2|TRBD2|TRBJ2-3
CASSRELAGEPDTQYF
TGTGCCAGCAGCCGGGAACTAGCGGGAGAACCAGATACGCAGTATTTT
>-|TRBV7-7|-|TRBJ2-5
CASSRWGQETQYF
TGTGCTAGCAGCCGTTGGGGCCAAGAGACCCAGTACTTC
>-|TRBV28|-|TRBJ1-2
CASTMDTSNYGYTF
TGTGCCAGCACCATGGACACCTCCAACTATGGCTACACCTTC